This T cell receptor (beta chain) came from a study of blood T cell repertoires in COVID-19 (dated by TCRdb to about 2020). As for the study more broadly: Samples covering the acute and convalescent phases of COVID-19 were provided by collaborators in the United States, Italy and Spain. The material from the prospective study consisted of cDNA or gDNA derived from T cells, B-cell-depleted T cells, or PBMCs. Deeply sampled blood TCRbeta repertoires from subjects exposed to, actively infected with, or recovered from COVID-19 were included in the dataset. The repertoires were made available in a free public database intended to serve as a resource for research on the immune response to SARS-CoV-2. The samples were drawn from two sources: the first 160 participants of the ongoing ImmuneRACE study, and about 1,300 subjects contributed by 6 global collaborators. A de-identified subject ID, COVID-19 status, age in years and sex were almost always included in the sample metadata. Where available, HLA class I and class II types were obtained from metadata supplied by the sample provider rather than from assay-based typing.

TCRbeta CDR3 regions were amplified from genomic DNA by means of the immunoSEQ Assay, a bias-controlled multiplex PCR. Regarding the original processing steps: Nucleated cell counts per sample were estimated from amplification of reference gene primers within the assay. Sequence reads were collapsed and filtered to measure the absolute abundance of every unique TCRbeta CDR3 rearrangement. For each sample, productive Simpson clonality was calculated as the square root of Simpson's diversity index across productive rearrangements. TCRdb retrieved this table from immuneACCESS and kept in-frame rearrangements only. Not all clones are present; in checked studies, unresolved V genes account for under half, and no reason is known for the remainder. V and J calls and clone size are as listed in that table; D and trimming were resolved from the DNA. This sample gives 300,000 to 400,000 clones in total; about 91% of them show up just once. The ten largest account for 1.6% of the sample.

The investigation overall reported the following: The quantity of clinical and demographic metadata differed by source and by participant and was supplied without curation.

In Seattle, one collaborating source enrolled patients while the infection was active and tracked those patients longitudinally over the course of disease. Collaborating institutions collected whole blood in K2EDTA tubes following their own protocols. Collaborator samples were shipped for TCRbeta analysis as frozen whole blood, isolated PBMCs, or DNA extracted from either sample type. After removal of 5 bases from V and 4 bases from J, the junction retains 2 bases not matched to a gene. The CDR3 goes from the cysteine to the phenylalanine over 14 residues. CDR3 DNA only is kept here, 42 bases in frame from base 1. From the germline V gene (reference sequence), CDR1 is MNHNY and CDR2 is SVGAGI. On this clone itself: Its antigen target is currently unknown. There are no base qualities to consult, and no much larger clone falls within one base.

Recombination linked TRBV6-6 to TRBJ1-5; 10 nucleotides in the junction match TRBD1. The clonotype originates from a woman in her twenties or thirties with COVID-19, enrolled during active disease. Input material: peripheral blood. The CDR3 sequence is CASSGQGDNQPQHF. In nucleotide form, the sequence is TGTGCCAGCAGTGGACAGGGGGATAATCAGCCCCAGCATTTT.